The 19 T cell receptor beta chains below come from one sample, sequenced in a study of T cells in Graves' hyperthyroidism and ophthalmopathy. Amplified TCR beta CDR3 regions derived from RNA transcripts. When the TCR CDR3 underwent first-round RT-PCR, the HTBI primer set was used. TCRdb analysed the multiplex PCR reads with MiXCR anew, one entry per CDR3 protein. The sample has 470,000 or so distinct CDR3 sequences, 20% to 25% seen once. Input material: blood. The receptors come from a man aged 18-30 years with Graves' hyperthyroidism.

This clonotype came up many times. V and J are TRBV5-1 and TRBJ2-7; 10 bases agree with TRBD2. There are 14 residues in the CDR3. The V segment lost 1 base and the J segment 6 bases; nucleotides outside the gene matches: 4. Germline values: CDR1 SGHRS, CDR2 YFSETQ. Here the CDR3 reads CASSLSSGGGEQYF. CDR3 DNA: TGCGCCAGCAGCTTGTCTAGCGGGGGTGGCGAGCAGTACTTC.

This clonotype was found many times. The chain joins TRBV7-9 to TRBJ2-5, with D unresolved. The CDR3 runs to 9 residues. Germline CDR1 is SEHNR and CDR2 is FQNEAQ (reference sequence). V lost 11 bases and J 5 bases, leaving 6 bases between the germline ends. This CDR3 reads CALGETQYF. The DNA of the CDR3 is TGTGCCTTGGGGGAGACCCAGTACTTC. The whole variable domain, filled in from reference TRBV7-9 and TRBJ2-5, reads DTGVSQNPRHKITKRGQNVTFRCDPISEHNRLYWYRQTLGQGPEFLTYFQNEAQLEKSRLLSDRFSAERPKGSFSTLEIQRTEQGDSAMYLCALGETQYFGPGTRLLVL.

This clonotype was seen at least ten times. This chain links TRBV5-1 with TRBJ1-2; TRBD1 might be the D (5 bases). The CDR3 spans 15 residues. V lost 4 bases and J lost 0, with 13 bases in between. Germline V gene sequence: CDR1 SGHRS, CDR2 YFSETQ. CDR3 residues: CASSADGGSNYGYTF. In nucleotides, the CDR3 is TGCGCCAGCAGCGCGGACGGGGGATCTAACTATGGCTACACCTTC. Full variable domain (missing parts from reference TRBV5-1 and TRBJ1-2): KAGVTQTPRYLIKTRGQQVTLSCSPISGHRSVSWYQQTPGQGLQFLFEYFSETQRNKGNFPGRFSGRQFSNSRSEMNVSTLELGDSALYLCASSADGGSNYGYTFGSGTRLTVV.

This clonotype has at least ten counts. This chain connects TRBV11-2 to TRBJ2-7, with a weak D call TRBD2 (6 bases). The germline V gene encodes CDR1 SGHAT and CDR2 FQNNGV. The CDR3 contains 15 residues. Trimming shortened V by 5 bases and J by 2 bases, and 16 bases separated the two germline ends. This chain's CDR3 is CASSPTGGETYEQYF. DNA for the CDR3: TGTGCCAGCAGCCCTACGGGCGGGGAGACCTACGAGCAGTACTTC.

This clonotype has a count of ten or more. The genes are TRBV3-1 and TRBJ2-5, with D perhaps being TRBD1 or TRBD2 (5 bases each). Germline lookup yields CDR1 LGHDT and CDR2 YNNKEL (reference sequence). V was clipped by 3 bases and J by 9 bases, with 17 bases between them. The CDR3 is 14 amino acids. The CDR3 DNA reads TGTGCCAGCAGCCAGATGACGGGACCATTAGCCCAGTACTTC. Translated, it gives CASSQMTGPLAQYF.

The CDR3 here is CASSDAGGSAEAFF. The CDR3 DNA follows: TGTGCCAGCAGTGACGCAGGGGGGTCAGCTGAAGCTTTCTTT. The V gene is TRBV6-1, the J gene TRBJ1-1; 7 bases line up with TRBD1. CDR3 size: 14 residues. V lost 3 bases, J lost 6 bases, and 7 bases stayed unmatched. CDR1 MNHNS and CDR2 SASEGT come from the germline V gene.

This clonotype was observed at least ten times. The chain couples TRBV12-3 or TRBV12-4 to TRBJ1-1; tentatively, D is TRBD1 (5 bases). The CDR3 totals 14 residues. V shed 8 bases and J shed 4 bases, with 17 bases lying between them. The chain's CDR3 is CASLWGGPSTEAFF. In DNA, the CDR3 is TGTGCCAGCCTGTGGGGGGGTCCCAGCACTGAAGCTTTCTTT.

To note about this clonotype: A much larger clone lies a single base off, so this may be a read error. The chain joins TRBV28 to TRBJ1-5; a possible D gene is TRBD1 (5 bases). V was shortened by 2 bases and J by 5 bases, with 16 bases between the two germline ends. Germline V gene data show CDR1 as MDHEN and CDR2 as SYDVKM. The CDR3 totals 16 residues. In nucleotides, the CDR3 is TGTGCCAGCAGTTTAGGGGGAGGGTTCTCCGATCAGCCCCAGCATTTT. Protein: CASSLGGGFSDQPQHF.

Ten or more counts support this clonotype. The chain uses TRBV6-5 and TRBJ2-6, with D uncertain. This CDR3 is 16 amino acids long. The germline gives CDR1 MNHEY, CDR2 SVGAGI. Trimming removed 4 bases from V and 0 bases from J, with 10 bases in between. CDR3 nucleotides: TGTGCCAGCAGTTTCAACAGCGTCTCTGGGGCCAACGTCCTGACTTTC. Its translation: CASSFNSVSGANVLTF.

This clonotype was seen only a few times. The rearrangement links TRBV20-1 to TRBJ2-5; D might be TRBD2 (6 bases). Trimming removed 6 bases from V and 4 bases from J, with 12 bases in between. From germline, CDR1 is DFQATT and CDR2 SNEGSKA (reference sequence). This CDR3 comprises 12 residues. CDR3 residues: CSAGTSRETQYF. The DNA of the CDR3 is TGCAGTGCCGGGACTTCCAGAGAGACCCAGTACTTC.

This clonotype was detected a few times. The chain links TRBV11-1 to TRBJ2-2; maybe TRBD1 (6 bases). V lost 4 bases to trimming and J lost 0 bases, with 12 bases between them. Per germline, CDR1 SGHAT and CDR2 FQDESV (reference sequence). The CDR3 is 16 residues long. Written as DNA, the CDR3 is TGTGCCAGCAGCTCCGGACAGACAGCGAACACCGGGGAGCTGTTTTTT. The encoded protein is CASSSGQTANTGELFF.

This clonotype was detected ten times or more. The chain couples TRBV6-1 to TRBJ1-2; D gene uncertain. V lost 6 bases and J lost 6, with 17 bases in between. The CDR3 covers 14 residues. Germline V lookup: CDR1 MNHNS, CDR2 SASEGT. The CDR3 here is CASRTPSDKNGYTF. CDR3 in DNA: TGTGCCAGCAGAACCCCATCTGACAAGAATGGCTACACCTTC.

This clonotype was counted only a few times. This sequence joins TRBV6-5 and TRBJ2-7, with a weak D call TRBD2 (5 bases). The germline V and J ends were trimmed by 3 bases and 6 bases, with 12 bases remaining between them. Germline-derived CDR1 and CDR2 are MNHEY and SVGAGI. The CDR3 sequence is 13 residues long. The CDR3 loop is CASSYASPPEQYF. CDR3 in DNA: TGTGCCAGCAGTTATGCTAGCCCCCCCGAGCAGTACTTC.

This clonotype was observed many times. CDR3 coding DNA: TGTGCCAGCAGCTTATCTGGGCCCCTCTCCGAGCAGTACTTC. Its translation: CASSLSGPLSEQYF. The chain uses TRBV7-3 and TRBJ2-7; D is undetermined. V dropped 2 bases and J dropped 6 bases, with 14 bases sitting between them. Looked up from germline, CDR1 is SGHTA and CDR2 is FQGTGA. The CDR3 contains 14 residues.

The rearrangement joins TRBV7-3 to TRBJ2-7; no definite D call. From germline, CDR1 is SGHTA and CDR2 FQGTGA. Trimming pared 2 bases from V and 0 bases from J, leaving 8 bases between. The CDR3 is made up of 14 amino acids. CDR3 sequence: CASSLVGNSYEQYF. As DNA, the CDR3 is TGTGCCAGCAGCTTAGTAGGGAACTCCTACGAGCAGTACTTC. Based on the CDR3 plus reference TRBV7-3 and TRBJ2-7, the full variable domain is GAGVSQTPSNKVTEKGKYVELRCDPISGHTALYWYRQSLGQGPEFLIYFQGTGAADDSGLPNDRFFAVRPEGSVSTLKIQRTERGDSAVYLCASSLVGNSYEQYFGPGTRLTVT.

This clonotype was counted a single time. The CDR3 DNA follows: TGTGCCAGTAGTACCCCGACAGGGGACACTGAAGCTTTCTTT. This translates into CASSTPTGDTEAFF. The rearrangement joins TRBV19 to TRBJ1-1, with TRBD1 identical over 8 bases. With 4 bases clipped from V and 3 bases from J, the junction kept 4 bases outside the gene matches. Germline values: CDR1 LNHDA, CDR2 SQIVND (reference sequence). The CDR3 covers 14 residues.

At least ten counts were recorded for this clonotype. CDR3 residues: CASTSRDRGRGELFF. For the CDR3, the DNA is TGTGCCAGCACGTCCCGGGACAGGGGTCGCGGGGAGCTGTTTTTT. The chain links TRBV2 to TRBJ2-2; 10 bases are shared with TRBD1. After removal of 7 bases from V and 7 bases from J, the junction contained 9 bases not matched to a gene. There are 15 residues in the CDR3. Per germline, CDR1 SNHLY and CDR2 FYNNEI.

This clonotype was detected ten times or more. This chain uses TRBV12-3 or TRBV12-4 with TRBJ1-2; no firm D call. Trimming pared 3 bases from V and 5 bases from J, leaving 10 bases between. This CDR3 has 13 residues. CDR3 in amino acids: CASSLGLLYGYTF. The CDR3 DNA sequence: TGTGCCAGCAGTTTGGGCCTCTTATATGGCTACACCTTC.

This chain connects TRBV11-3 to TRBJ2-2, with D tentatively TRBD2 (6 bases). The CDR3 totals 15 residues. Germline CDR1 is SGHNT and CDR2 is YENEEA. V lost 3 bases and J lost 2, with 10 bases in between. The CDR3: CASSFGRGNTGELFF. CDR3 bases: TGTGCCAGCAGCTTTGGGCGGGGAAACACCGGGGAGCTGTTTTTT.